This T cell receptor (beta chain) is drawn from a study of CD8+ T cells in alopecia areata. About the research overall: Severity in treated patients was scored by percentage of scalp area affected.

The CDR3 extends over 15 amino acids. Germline assignment: CDR1 SGHDT and CDR2 YYEEEE. After removal of 4 bases from V and 1 base from J, the junction contained 3 bases not matched to a gene. Comments on this clone: The antigen remains unidentified.

RNA extraction was followed by reverse transcription into cDNA, which acted as the sequencing template. Profiled with immunoSEQ multiplex PCR; TCRdb holds only in-frame clones, not every one. The data contain 190,000 or so clones, roughly 61% of them singletons. The study's findings and limits: Persistence during tofacitinib was seen for many expanded lesional clones in scalp and blood. Researchers report lesional scalp, most notably alopecia totalis/universalis, outstripped normal scalp in clonality.

The treatment denotes: oral pan-JAK inhibitor, 5-10 mg twice daily. As part of sample collection, lesional scalp punch biopsies and peripheral blood were taken from alopecia areata patients. The starting material was CD8+ T cells sorted from blood, obtained at week 24, from a patient treated with tofacitinib. The chain carries TRBV5-6 and TRBJ2-2; the match to TRBD1 covers 8 bases. The source is a human donor with alopecia areata. The CDR3 DNA follows: TGTGCCAGCAGCGATGGGACAGGGAACACCGGGGAGCTGTTTTTT. Protein: CASSDGTGNTGELFF.